This TCR beta chain was identified in a study of blood T cell repertoires in COVID-19. Across the study: Sources were T cells, B-cell-depleted T cells, or PBMCs; the material itself was cDNA or gDNA.

This CDR3 is built from 17 residues. The J segment lost 2 bases and the V segment lost 10 bases, leaving 17 bases of the junction unmatched. CDR1 is LNHDA and CDR2 is SQIVND in the germline V gene (reference sequence). In the source study's methods: Using reference gene primer amplification, nucleated cell counts were estimated. TCRdb's copy holds only in-frame clones and misses some; the assay was immunoSEQ multiplex PCR. D and trimming were read from the DNA, whereas the V and J calls and clone size are those reported in that table. The sample has approximately 500,000 clones, around 85% seen once; the top ten hold 3.2%.

The chain couples TRBV19 to TRBJ2-3; 8 positions match TRBD2. This clonotype originated in a human donor in a cohort sampled during active COVID-19. Sample: peripheral blood. CDR3 loop: CATLPPGTRVATDTQYF. CDR3 bases: TGTGCCACCCTACCTCCGGGGACTAGGGTTGCCACAGATACGCAGTATTTT.